The 14 T cell receptor beta chains below all came from one sample that was sequenced in a study of cytomegalovirus exposure and HLA in healthy donors (dated by TCRdb to 2016 to 2017). The library was made by the immunoSEQ multiplex PCR assay. For the multiplex PCR, a mixture combining 60 forward primers for TCR Vbeta segments and 13 reverse primers for TCR Jbeta segments was used. TCRdb mirrors the immuneACCESS table, restricted to in-frame sequences. Some clones are absent from its copies; in checked studies, under half trace to an unresolved V gene, and the reason for the others is unknown. This sample comprises 120,000 or so clones, 75% to 90% of them detected only once. The top ten constitute around 2.5% of the sample. The sequencing sample was made of PBMCs. These receptors were obtained from a man between 25 and 39 years old in good health and CMV-seronegative.

The sample holds a few counts of this clone. V usage is TRBV7-2 and J usage is TRBJ2-3, with 7 positions matching TRBD2. The CDR3 sequence is 17 residues long. The trim removed 1 base at V and 5 bases at J, leaving 12 bases unmatched. Germline CDR1 SGHTA, CDR2 FQGNSA. CDR3 DNA: TGTGCCAGCAGCTTAGTTAGCCTAGCGGTGGGGGGAGATACGCAGTATTTT. Translating gives CASSLVSLAVGGDTQYF. The full variable domain, in which reference TRBV7-2 and TRBJ2-3 provide the parts outside the CDR3, is GAGVSQSPSNKVTEKGKDVELRCDPISGHTALYWYRQSLGQGLEFLIYFQGNSAPDKSGLPSDRFSAERTGGSVSTLTIQRTQQEDSAVYLCASSLVSLAVGGDTQYFGPGTRLTVL.

The rearrangement uses TRBV29-1 and TRBJ2-1; 11 bases line up with TRBD2. V lost 3 bases to trimming and J lost 8 bases; unmatched junction nucleotides: 18. Per the germline V gene, CDR1 is SQVTM and CDR2 is ANQGSEA. The CDR3 spans 18 residues. CDR3 sequence reads: CSVDAYHIAGGPRDEQFF. CDR3 coding DNA: TGCAGCGTTGATGCCTATCATATAGCGGGAGGGCCGAGGGATGAGCAGTTCTTC.

This chain joins TRBV27 and TRBJ2-7; D is perhaps TRBD1 (6 bases). CDR1 and CDR2 (germline): MNHEY, SMNVEV (reference sequence). The germline V and J ends were trimmed by 2 bases and 0 bases, with 17 bases remaining between them. The CDR3 consists of 17 residues. As DNA, the CDR3 is TGTGCCAGCAGTTTACGCGTTAGGGGGACCCTCTCCTACGAGCAGTACTTC. Translating gives CASSLRVRGTLSYEQYF.

This rearrangement joins TRBV11-2 to TRBJ1-2; maybe TRBD1 (5 bases). The CDR3 totals 14 residues. Germline V gene data show CDR1 as SGHAT and CDR2 as FQNNGV. Trimming pared 0 bases from V and 5 bases from J, leaving 10 bases between. This CDR3 is CASSLEGQGYGYTF. The DNA for the CDR3 is TGTGCCAGCAGCTTAGAGGGTCAGGGATATGGCTACACCTTC.

The rearrangement joins TRBV18 to TRBJ2-7; the match to TRBD1 covers 8 bases. V lost 3 bases, J lost 1 base, and 2 bases stayed unmatched. Germline V gene data show CDR1 as KGHSH and CDR2 as LQKENI. This CDR3 comprises 14 residues. Written as DNA, the CDR3 is TGTGCCAGCTCACCTTGGACAGGGTCCTACGAGCAGTACTTC. This gives the protein CASSPWTGSYEQYF.

The chain has TRBV5-1 and TRBJ2-5, with D perhaps TRBD2 (5 bases). This CDR3 contains 16 residues. V dropped 2 bases and J dropped 4 bases, with 18 bases sitting between them. The germline V gene encodes CDR1 SGHRS and CDR2 YFSETQ. The CDR3 DNA reads as TGCGCCAGCAGCTTTTCGACCCCAGACGAGGGAGAGACCCAGTACTTC. Protein sequence: CASSFSTPDEGETQYF.

The chain recombines TRBV7-8 with TRBJ1-2, with 8 positions matching TRBD1. The CDR3 spans 15 residues. The V and J ends lost 5 bases and 5 bases, in that order; junction bases with no gene match: 10. The germline CDR1 and CDR2 sequences are SGHVS and FQNEAQ. The CDR3: CASSPRLDRGYGYTF. As DNA, the CDR3 is TGTGCCAGCAGCCCGCGATTAGACAGGGGTTATGGCTACACCTTC.

The V gene is TRBV10-2, the J gene TRBJ2-5; D is uncertain. Trimming took 3 bases from V and 5 from J, leaving 13 bases between them. The germline gives CDR1 WSHSY, CDR2 SAAADI. This CDR3 has 14 amino acids. DNA of the CDR3: TGCGCCAGCAGTGAATCTTCGGGTTGGGAGACCCAGTACTTC. Protein: CASSESSGWETQYF.

The chain uses TRBV10-3 and TRBJ2-5; a possible D gene is TRBD1 (6 bases). This CDR3 is built from 13 residues. V was trimmed by 7 bases and J by 5 bases, leaving 14 bases between them. The V gene's germline CDR1 is ENHRY and CDR2 SYGVKD. The chain's CDR3 is CAIKGDLGETQYF. The CDR3 DNA reads TGTGCCATCAAGGGGGATCTGGGGGAGACCCAGTACTTC.

The rearrangement joins TRBV7-8 to TRBJ2-2; 7 nucleotides align to TRBD2. The CDR3 spans 17 residues. Germline V gene lookup returns CDR1 SGHVS and CDR2 FQNEAQ. Trimming cost V 0 bases and J 0 bases; bases outside gene matches: 4. The CDR3 nucleotides read TGTGCCAGCAGCTTAGCGCTCGGGACTACGAACACCGGGGAGCTGTTTTTT. Translating it yields CASSLALGTTNTGELFF.

This chain joins TRBV6-1 and TRBJ2-5; 8 bases map to TRBD1. The CDR3 contains 13 residues. The germline gives CDR1 MNHNS, CDR2 SASEGT. V was clipped by 6 bases and J by 5 bases; unmatched bases: 5. CDR3 nucleotides: TGTGCCAGCAGCGCGGACAGGGTTGAGACCCAGTACTTC. Protein sequence: CASSADRVETQYF.

CDR3: CASSRLAGGPYEQYF. CDR3 DNA: TGTGCCAGCAGCCGACTAGCGGGAGGGCCCTACGAGCAGTACTTC. This chain connects TRBV5-6 to TRBJ2-7, with TRBD2 matching over 14 bases. Losses at the gene ends were 4 bases for V and 2 bases for J; bases not matched to a gene: 2. Germline-derived CDR1 and CDR2 are SGHDT and YYEEEE. The CDR3 length is 15 residues.

V and J are TRBV28 and TRBJ2-1; 9 bases match TRBD2. This CDR3 spans 16 amino acids. Germline-derived CDR1 and CDR2 are MDHEN and SYDVKM. V dropped 3 bases and J dropped 0; count of bases not matched to a gene: 3. CDR3 protein: CASSFAGGGSYNEQFF. In DNA, the CDR3 is TGTGCCAGCAGTTTTGCGGGAGGGGGCTCCTACAATGAGCAGTTCTTC.

The chain joins TRBV6-1 to TRBJ2-2; D may be TRBD2 (6 bases). V was pared by 5 bases and J by 1 base, with 11 bases between. The germline gives CDR1 MNHNS, CDR2 SASEGT. The CDR3 contains 15 residues. CDR3 in DNA: TGTGCCAGCAGTTTCGGGGGAATGAACACCGGGGAGCTGTTTTTT. Protein sequence: CASSFGGMNTGELFF.